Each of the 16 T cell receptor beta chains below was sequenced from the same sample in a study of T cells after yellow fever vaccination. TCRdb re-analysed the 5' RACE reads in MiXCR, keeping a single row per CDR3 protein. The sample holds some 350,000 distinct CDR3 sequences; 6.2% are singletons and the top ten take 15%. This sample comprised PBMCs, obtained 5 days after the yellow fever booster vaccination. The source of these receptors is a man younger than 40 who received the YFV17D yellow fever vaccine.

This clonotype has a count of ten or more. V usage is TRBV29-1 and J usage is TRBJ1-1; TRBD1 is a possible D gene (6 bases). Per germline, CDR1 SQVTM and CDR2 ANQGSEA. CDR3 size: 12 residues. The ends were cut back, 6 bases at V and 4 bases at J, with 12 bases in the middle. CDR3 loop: CSVRKGVTEAFF. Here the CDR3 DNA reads TGCAGCGTAAGAAAGGGGGTCACTGAAGCTTTCTTT.

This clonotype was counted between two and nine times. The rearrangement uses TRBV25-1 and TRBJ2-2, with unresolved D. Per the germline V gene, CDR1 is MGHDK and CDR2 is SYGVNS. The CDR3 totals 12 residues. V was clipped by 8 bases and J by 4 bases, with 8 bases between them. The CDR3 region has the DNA TGTGCCAGCTACCCGGGCACCGGGGAGCTGTTTTTT. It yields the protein CASYPGTGELFF.

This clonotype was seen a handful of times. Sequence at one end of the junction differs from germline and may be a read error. The CDR3 DNA is TGCTGTGCTAGAGATCCGACCCACCGCAATTACGATACGCAGTATTTT. It codes for CCARDPTHRNYDTQYF. V usage is TRBV20-1 and J usage is TRBJ2-3; the D is unclear. The germline V gene has CDR1 DFQATT and CDR2 SNEGSKA (reference sequence). The CDR3 totals 16 residues.

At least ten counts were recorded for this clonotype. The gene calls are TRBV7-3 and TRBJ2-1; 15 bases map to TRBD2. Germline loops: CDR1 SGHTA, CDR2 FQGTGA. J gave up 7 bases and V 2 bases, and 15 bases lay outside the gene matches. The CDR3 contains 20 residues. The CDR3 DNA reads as TGTGCCAGCAGCTTAGTCGGGACAGGCGGACTAGCGGGAGGGCAAAATGAGCAGTTCTTC. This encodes CASSLVGTGGLAGGQNEQFF.

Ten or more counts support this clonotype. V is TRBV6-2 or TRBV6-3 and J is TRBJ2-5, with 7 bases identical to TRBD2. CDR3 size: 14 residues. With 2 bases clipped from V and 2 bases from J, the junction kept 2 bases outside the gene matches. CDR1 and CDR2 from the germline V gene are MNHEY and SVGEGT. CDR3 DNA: TGTGCCAGCAGTTACCGAGCGGGACAAGAGACCCAGTACTTC. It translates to CASSYRAGQETQYF.

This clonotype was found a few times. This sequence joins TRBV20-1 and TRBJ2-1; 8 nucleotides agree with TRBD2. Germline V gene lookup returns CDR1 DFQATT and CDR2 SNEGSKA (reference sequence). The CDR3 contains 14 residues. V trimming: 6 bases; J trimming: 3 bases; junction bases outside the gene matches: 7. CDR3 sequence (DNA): TGCAGTGCCTCCTCCACTAGCGGCTACAATGAGCAGTTCTTC. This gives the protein CSASSTSGYNEQFF.

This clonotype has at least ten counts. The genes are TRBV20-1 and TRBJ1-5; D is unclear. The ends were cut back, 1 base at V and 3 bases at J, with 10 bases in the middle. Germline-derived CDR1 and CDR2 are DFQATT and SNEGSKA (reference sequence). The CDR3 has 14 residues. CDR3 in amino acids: CSARGRGVNQPQHF. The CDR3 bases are TGCAGTGCTAGAGGGAGAGGAGTCAATCAGCCCCAGCATTTT.

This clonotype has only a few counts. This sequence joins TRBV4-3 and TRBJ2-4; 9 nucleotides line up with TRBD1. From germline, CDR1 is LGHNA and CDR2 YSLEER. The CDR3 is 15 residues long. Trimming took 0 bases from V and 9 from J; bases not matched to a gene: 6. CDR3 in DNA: TGCGCCAGCAGCCAAGAGGGACAGGGAGGTGTCATTCAGTACTTC. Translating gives CASSQEGQGGVIQYF.

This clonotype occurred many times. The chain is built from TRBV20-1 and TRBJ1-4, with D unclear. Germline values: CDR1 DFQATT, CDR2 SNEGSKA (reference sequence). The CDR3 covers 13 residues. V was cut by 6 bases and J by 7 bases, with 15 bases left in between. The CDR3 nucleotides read TGCAGTGCCCACCGCCAGGCGGGTGAAAAACTGTTTTTT. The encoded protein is CSAHRQAGEKLFF.

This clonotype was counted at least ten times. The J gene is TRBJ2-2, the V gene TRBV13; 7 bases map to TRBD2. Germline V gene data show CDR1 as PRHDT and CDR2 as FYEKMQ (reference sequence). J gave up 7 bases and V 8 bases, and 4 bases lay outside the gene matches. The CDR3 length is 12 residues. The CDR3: CASAGEGGELFF. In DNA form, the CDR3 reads TGTGCCAGCGCGGGAGAGGGCGGGGAGCTGTTTTTT.

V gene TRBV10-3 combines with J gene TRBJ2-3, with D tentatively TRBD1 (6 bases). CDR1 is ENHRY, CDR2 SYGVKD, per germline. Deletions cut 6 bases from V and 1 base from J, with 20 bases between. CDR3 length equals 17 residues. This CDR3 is CAIRSQGKVNGTDTQYF. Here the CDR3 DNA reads TGTGCCATCAGATCACAGGGAAAGGTAAACGGCACAGATACGCAGTATTTT.

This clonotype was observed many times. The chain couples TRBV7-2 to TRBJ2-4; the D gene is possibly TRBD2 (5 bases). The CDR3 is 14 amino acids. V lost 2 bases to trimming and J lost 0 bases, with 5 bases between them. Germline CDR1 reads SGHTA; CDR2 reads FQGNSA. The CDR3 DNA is TGTGCCAGCAGCTTACGGGAAGCCAAAAACATTCAGTACTTC. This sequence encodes CASSLREAKNIQYF.

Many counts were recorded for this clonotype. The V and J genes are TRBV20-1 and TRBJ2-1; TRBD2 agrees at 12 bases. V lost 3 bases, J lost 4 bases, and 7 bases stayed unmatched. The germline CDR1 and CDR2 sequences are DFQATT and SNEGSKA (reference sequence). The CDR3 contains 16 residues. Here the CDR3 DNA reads TGCAGTGCTAGTGGACTAGCGGGAAGTGCTTACAATGAGCAGTTCTTC. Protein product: CSASGLAGSAYNEQFF.

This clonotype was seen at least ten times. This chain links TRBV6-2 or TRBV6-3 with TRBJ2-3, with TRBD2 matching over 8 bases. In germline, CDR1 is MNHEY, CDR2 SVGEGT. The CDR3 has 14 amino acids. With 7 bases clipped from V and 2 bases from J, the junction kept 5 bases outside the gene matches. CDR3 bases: TGTGCCAGCAACACGGGGGGGCACACAGATACGCAGTATTTT. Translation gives CASNTGGHTDTQYF.

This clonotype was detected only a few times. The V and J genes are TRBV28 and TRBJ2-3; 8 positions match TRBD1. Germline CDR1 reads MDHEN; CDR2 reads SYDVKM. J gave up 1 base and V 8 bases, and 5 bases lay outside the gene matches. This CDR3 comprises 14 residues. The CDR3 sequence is CASWSDRGTDTQYF. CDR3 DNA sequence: TGTGCCAGCTGGTCGGACAGGGGCACAGATACGCAGTATTTT.

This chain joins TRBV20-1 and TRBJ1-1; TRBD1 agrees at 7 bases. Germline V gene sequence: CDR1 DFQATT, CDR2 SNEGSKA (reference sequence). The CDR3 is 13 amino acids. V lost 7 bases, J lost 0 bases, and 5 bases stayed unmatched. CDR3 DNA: TGCAGTGTTACAGGGGCGCTGAACACTGAAGCTTTCTTT. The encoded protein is CSVTGALNTEAFF.